The TCR beta chain under discussion was sequenced for a study of cytomegalovirus exposure and HLA in healthy donors. General study findings and limits: The records held CMV serostatus as the only immune exposure information. In a later analysis, across HLA loci, associated TCR counts were highest for DRB1, lowest for HLA-C. The authors later found HLA-associated TCR beta chains more clonally expanded than equally common others.

Healthy people donating bone marrow made up the donors. Both 60 Vbeta primers and 13 Jbeta primers went into the PCR. The table came from immunoSEQ multiplex PCR; TCRdb's copy has only in-frame clones and leaves some out. The table has approximately 170,000 clones, roughly 77% seen once. With regard to this clone: Its specificity is unknown.

CDR1 is MDHEN, CDR2 SYDVKM, per germline. Losses at the gene ends were 5 bases for V and 2 bases for J; bases not matched to a gene: 12. The CDR3 consists of 17 residues. What was sequenced was PBMCs. The chain couples TRBV28 to TRBJ1-3, with 7 bases fitting TRBD1. The TCR was taken from a man younger than 40 in good health and CMV-seropositive. This CDR3 reads CASSPVAQGGPGNTIYF. The CDR3 DNA reads as TGTGCCAGCAGTCCCGTCGCCCAAGGGGGCCCTGGAAACACCATATATTTT.